This TCR beta chain was sequenced for a study of shared clonotypes between healthy human individuals. Clones were read by immunoSEQ multiplex PCR, and TCRdb kept only the in-frame ones, dropping some. The table has about 2 million clones, just under 95% seen once. Trimming cost V 8 bases and J 5 bases; bases outside gene matches: 8. CDR3 length: 14 residues. Germline V gene lookup returns CDR1 MGHRA and CDR2 YSYEKL. As for this clone: Its antigen is as yet unknown.

The study, taken as a whole, reports: Large depth notwithstanding, sorted-subset sequencing proved incomplete by rarefaction.

CD45RO negativity and positive selection for CCR7 defined naive CD8 cells, a population that excluded terminally differentiated effector memory CD45RA+ cells. Sequences were obtained from naive CD8+ T cells sorted from blood. The sequence derives from a man aged 18 to 35 in good health. The rearrangement joins TRBV4-1 to TRBJ2-7; 11 nucleotides line up with TRBD1. The CDR3 DNA reads TGCGCCAGCGGTAGGACAGGGGGCTACGACGAGCAGTACTTC. Protein sequence: CASGRTGGYDEQYF.